This TCR beta chain was recorded in a study of blood T cell repertoires in COVID-19. About the study: The cDNA or gDNA used as material had been derived from T cells, B-cell-depleted T cells, or PBMCs.

Participants, about 18 to 100 years old, spanned about two dozen US areas. Clinical histories supplied by participants themselves formed the basis of cohort assignment. Looked up from germline, CDR1 is MDHEN and CDR2 is SYDVKM. This CDR3 comprises 15 residues. V was shortened by 6 bases and J by 0 bases, with 14 bases between the two germline ends. Produced via immunoSEQ multiplex PCR; TCRdb's table is partial and in-frame only. The sample lists around 300,000 clones; about nine tenths were seen once. The sequenced sample was PBMCs or T cells enriched from blood (not recorded which). This chain joins TRBV28 and TRBJ1-1; D is ambiguous. The clonotype originates from a woman younger than 30 who had recovered from COVID-19. The CDR3 here is CASSRHNSLNTEAFF. The CDR3 nucleotides read TGTGCCAGCAGCCGACACAATTCGCTGAACACTGAAGCTTTCTTT.